Sequencing of this T cell receptor beta chain was carried out in a study of regulatory T cells in long-lasting Graves disease (dated by TCRdb to the early 2020s). In terms of the full investigation: Patients with newly diagnosed Graves' disease had been on antithyroid drugs for under 3 months. Peripheral blood TCR sequencing and RNA sequencing compared persistent Graves' disease patients with newly diagnosed Graves' disease patients. The study was registered as a clinical trial and conducted in China. A total of 33 samples underwent TCR sequencing: about 13 from persistent and 20 from newly diagnosed Graves' disease patients. The investigation overall reported the following: A larger number of public clonotypes was shared among persistent patients (more than 2,500) than among newly diagnosed patients (roughly 1,000). Lower TCR Shannon entropy and fewer highly expanded clones were observed in persistent Graves' disease patients than in newly diagnosed patients, which suggested clonal expansion. The study examined only peripheral blood because the primary lesion, thyroid tissue, could not be accessed. The small sample size was acknowledged by the authors as a limitation that may reduce accuracy. Persistent disease showed preferential use of TRBV28, TRBJ1-2 and TRBJ2-5, whereas newly diagnosed disease favored TRBV20-1 and TRBJ2-1. Sequencing and analysis were limited to the TCR beta chain.

Spanning cysteine to phenylalanine, the CDR3 consists of 15 amino acids. Kept here is only the CDR3 DNA, which spans 45 bases and is read in frame from base 1. Via the germline V gene, CDR1 is SNHLY and CDR2 FYNNEI. Between the V and J ends, shortened by 2 bases and 4 bases respectively, the junction contains 14 bases. The time point label, read with the paper, signifies: newly diagnosed GD, antithyroid drugs for less than 3 months. RNA was extracted from PBMCs in TRIzol for both TCR sequencing and RNA sequencing. The diagnosis of Graves' disease followed American Thyroid Association guidelines. The patients came from an endocrinology department in Xi'an, China. Each patient gave 7.5 to 10 milliliters of peripheral blood, collected in an EDTA anticoagulant tube. Ficoll Paque Plus density gradient separation was used to isolate PBMCs, and no further T cell sorting was done. An Agilent 2100 Bioanalyzer and agarose gel were used to check RNA quality, and a NanoDrop 2000 was used to measure RNA concentration.

This clonotype was seen at least ten times. Its antigen target is currently unknown. One base away there is no much larger clone; base qualities are not given. Library generation was performed with multiplex PCR. TCRdb lists the instrument as Illumina HiSeq 4000. To build TCR beta libraries, CDR3 regions were amplified by Arm-PCR using iRepertoire HTBI primers. PCR products were gel purified before sequencing. As for how the authors treated the data: Gene usage analysis of CDR3 amino acid clonotypes used the approximately 56 TRBV and 14 TRBJ segments found across samples. COPE and FqMerger were used to merge filtered high-quality paired reads into contigs. BLAST was used to align contigs to the IMGT TRBV, TRBD and TRBJ reference genes, and CDR3 was defined following IMGT. Any clonotype with a frequency above 0.1% was classified as a highly expanded clone. Shannon entropy served as the measure of repertoire diversity, while the Gini coefficient captured V-J evenness. Public clonotypes were defined as clonotypes shared by more than one individual. TCRdb reworked the public reads: Q25 trimming with fastp, MiXCR clone assembly, productive beta chains retained. Every distinct CDR3 protein forms one entry, paired with its most common genes and DNA. The V and J calls here are based on TCRdb, not the publication. Here the sample has 450,000 to 600,000 distinct CDR3 sequences; 15% to 20% occur a single time. The ten biggest clones cover 12% of the sample.

Another study also made use of these data, one on T cells in Graves' hyperthyroidism and ophthalmopathy. The second paper further reports: Stable Graves' hyperthyroidism was defined as the absence of progression to ophthalmopathy over 18 months of follow-up. The hyperthyroidism patients were between 18 and 65 years old and newly diagnosed, with a disease duration of less than 2 months. Exclusion was applied to patients with uncontrolled infections, other autoimmune diseases, pregnancy or lactation. Diagnoses relied on clinical symptoms, serum thyroxine and TRAb, thyroid ultrasound and orbital computed tomography. A first-round RT-PCR of the TCR CDR3 used the HTBI primer set with the Qiagen OneStep RT-PCR kit. Blood samples also contained most of the expanded thyroid clonotypes (frequency above 0.001), which suggests that blood repertoires may reflect thyroid immune responses. Ophthalmopathy was separated from stable hyperthyroidism by a 13 V-J signature model, with around 90% sensitivity and 81% to 82% specificity obtained in cross-validation and 80%/75% obtained in testing. During validation, the model predicted progression to ophthalmopathy a median of about 5.9 months ahead of onset, with around 65% sensitivity and about 75% specificity. To identify TCR V-J signatures that set the groups apart, the researchers used a discovery cohort of 90 to 100 patients, made up of roughly 45 with Graves' ophthalmopathy and some 58 with stable Graves' hyperthyroidism. Prospective prediction of ophthalmopathy was tested in an independent validation cohort of approximately 19 hyperthyroidism patients and 15 to 17 patients who later progressed to ophthalmopathy. The 85 to 100 discovery patients were divided at random into training and test sets in a 7:3 ratio. In about six Graves' hyperthyroidism patients, the study also compared T-cell repertoires from thyroid tissue with T-cell repertoires from blood. Once sampling was done, hyperthyroidism patients were given methimazole at a starting dose of 30 mg daily, whereas ophthalmopathy patients were given high-dose intravenous methylprednisolone. The libraries were constructed in a second round of multiplex PCR and then size-selected and purified. Libraries were sequenced paired-end with 100 bp reads on an Illumina HiSeq2000. Raw data were processed with SOAPnuke, discarding reads with adapters, uncalled bases, mean Phred below 15, or no exact constant-primer or identifier match. COPE v1.2.5 was used to merge the high-quality paired reads, and each unique nucleotide sequence was defined as a clonotype. MiTCR v1.1 was used to align the clonotypes against IMGT TRBV, TRBD and TRBJ reference segments. The analysis was restricted to V-J combinations with a frequency above 0.0001, which together covered roughly 99% of the repertoires. A TCS score was defined as the ratio between F50 (clonal expansion) and ExV (chaos), using BLOSUM62-based TCRdist between CDR3 peptides within each V-J. Welch's t-statistics and random forest reduced approximately 520 V-J features to about 12, which were used in a naive Bayes classifier (R e1071). No statistical method was used to set the sample size in advance, and investigators knew the group allocation. According to the paper, TCR Vbeta CDR3 sequencing was carried out on over 130 peripheral blood samples, which came from 40 to 45 ophthalmopathy, roughly 75 hyperthyroidism and roughly 17 progressor patients.

Sequenced material: peripheral blood mononuclear cells (PBMCs), taken at new diagnosis, from a patient treated with antithyroid drugs. The receptor was isolated from a man in his forties with Graves disease. Donor details come from another sample of the same person, matched by shared clones. Rearrangement joined TRBV2 to TRBJ1-1, with a tentative D gene TRBD1 over 6 matching bases. The CDR3 loop reads CASSEIGQGITEAFF. The sequenced DNA: TGTGCCAGCAGTGAAATCGGGCAGGGGATCACTGAAGCTTTCTTT.